The entry below gives a single T cell receptor (beta chain) sequence along with its context. The antigen is unknown. At one end the junction does not follow the germline gene, possibly because of a read error. Researchers ran the PCR with 60 Vbeta and 13 Jbeta primers. Profiling relied on immunoSEQ multiplex PCR, and the TCRdb table lists in-frame clones only, not all of them. Among some 190,000 clones listed, around 75% were seen once. These data come from a study of cytomegalovirus exposure and HLA in healthy donors. Findings and caveats of the study: Investigators reported about 160 TCR beta chains as tied to cytomegalovirus. Most of the TCR beta V segments (in an earlier analysis) were productive either about 87% or about 30% of the time.

At collection, donors were nominally healthy, but unrecorded immune exposures were probable. The receptor comes from a woman under 40 in good health and CMV-seropositive. What was sequenced was PBMCs.

This chain's CDR3 is CSSSPGQGGVGQYF. The DNA of the CDR3 is TGTTCCAGCAGCCCGGGACAGGGGGGAGTTGGGCAGTACTTC. The chain recombines TRBV7-9 with TRBJ2-7, with 11 bases that match TRBD1. CDR3 length: 14 residues. Germline V gives CDR1 SEHNR, CDR2 FQNEAQ (reference sequence). The variable domain in full, with the rest retrieved from reference TRBV7-9 and TRBJ2-7, is DTGVSQNPRHKITKRGQNVTFRCDPISEHNRLYWYRQTLGQGPEFLTYFQNEAQLEKSRLLSDRFSAERPKGSFSTLEIQRTEQGDSAMYLCSSSPGQGGVGQYFGPGTRLTVT.